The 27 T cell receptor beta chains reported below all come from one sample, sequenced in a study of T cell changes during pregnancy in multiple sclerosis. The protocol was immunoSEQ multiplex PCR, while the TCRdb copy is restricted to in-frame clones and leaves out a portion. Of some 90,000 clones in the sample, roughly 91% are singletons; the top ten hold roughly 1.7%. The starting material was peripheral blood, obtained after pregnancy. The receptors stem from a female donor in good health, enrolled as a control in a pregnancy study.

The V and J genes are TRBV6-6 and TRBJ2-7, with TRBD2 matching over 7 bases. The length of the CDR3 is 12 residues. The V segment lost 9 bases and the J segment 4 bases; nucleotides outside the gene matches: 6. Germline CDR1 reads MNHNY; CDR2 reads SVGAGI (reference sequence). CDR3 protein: CASGRAPYEQYF. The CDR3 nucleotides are TGTGCCAGTGGGAGGGCCCCGTACGAGCAGTACTTC.

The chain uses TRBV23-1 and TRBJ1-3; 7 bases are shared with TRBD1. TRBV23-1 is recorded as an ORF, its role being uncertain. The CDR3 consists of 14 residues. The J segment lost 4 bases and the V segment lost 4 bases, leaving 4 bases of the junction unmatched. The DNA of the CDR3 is TGCGCCAGCAGTCCCAGGGGGGCCGGAAACACCATATATTTT. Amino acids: CASSPRGAGNTIYF.

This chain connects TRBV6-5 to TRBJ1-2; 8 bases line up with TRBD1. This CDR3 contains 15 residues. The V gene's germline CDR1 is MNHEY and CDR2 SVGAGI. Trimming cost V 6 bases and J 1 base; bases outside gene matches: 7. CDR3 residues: CASRPGTGFNYGYTF. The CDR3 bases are TGTGCCAGCAGACCCGGGACAGGCTTTAACTATGGCTACACCTTC.

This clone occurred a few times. The CDR3 sequence is CASSAATVLSSPLHF. The CDR3, as DNA: TGTGCCAGCAGTGCGGCGACAGTCTTAAGTTCACCCCTCCACTTT. The chain joins TRBV28 to TRBJ1-6; possibly TRBD1 for D (5 bases). The CDR3 sequence is 15 residues long. Germline V gene sequence: CDR1 MDHEN, CDR2 SYDVKM. Trimming took off 5 bases at V and 9 bases at J, with 17 bases between the two ends.

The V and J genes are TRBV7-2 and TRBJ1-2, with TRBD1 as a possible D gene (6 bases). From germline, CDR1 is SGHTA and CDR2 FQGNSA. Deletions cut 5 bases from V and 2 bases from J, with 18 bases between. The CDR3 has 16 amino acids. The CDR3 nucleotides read TGTGCCAGCAGCAACGGGGGGAGGGGGAGAAACTATGGCTACACCTTC. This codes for CASSNGGRGRNYGYTF. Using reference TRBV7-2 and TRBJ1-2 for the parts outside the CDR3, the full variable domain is GAGVSQSPSNKVTEKGKDVELRCDPISGHTALYWYRQSLGQGLEFLIYFQGNSAPDKSGLPSDRFSAERTGGSVSTLTIQRTQQEDSAVYLCASSNGGRGRNYGYTFGSGTRLTVV.

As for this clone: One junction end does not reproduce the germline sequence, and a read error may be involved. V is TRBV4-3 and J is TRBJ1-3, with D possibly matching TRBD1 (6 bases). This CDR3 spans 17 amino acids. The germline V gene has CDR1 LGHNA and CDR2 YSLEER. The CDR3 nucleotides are TGCGCCAGCAGCCAAGATAAATCGTACAGGGCCGGAAACACCGTATATTTT. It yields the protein CASSQDKSYRAGNTVYF.

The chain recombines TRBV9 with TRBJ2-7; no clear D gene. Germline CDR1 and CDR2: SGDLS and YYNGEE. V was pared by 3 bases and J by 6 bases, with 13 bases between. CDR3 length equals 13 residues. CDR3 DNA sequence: TGTGCCAGCAGCGGGATCGACGCAGGCGAGCAGTACTTC. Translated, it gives CASSGIDAGEQYF.

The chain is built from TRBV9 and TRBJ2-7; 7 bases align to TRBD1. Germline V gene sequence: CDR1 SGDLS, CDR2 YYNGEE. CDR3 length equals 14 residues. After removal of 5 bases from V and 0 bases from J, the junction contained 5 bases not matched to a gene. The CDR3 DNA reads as TGTGCCAGCAGTCCCCGGGACAGCTCCTACGAGCAGTACTTC. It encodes CASSPRDSSYEQYF.

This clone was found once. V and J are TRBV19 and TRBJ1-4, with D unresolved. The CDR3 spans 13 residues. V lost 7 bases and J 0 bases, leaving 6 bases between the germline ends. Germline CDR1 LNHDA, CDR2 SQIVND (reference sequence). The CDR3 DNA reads TGTGCCAGTACGCGTGCAACTAATGAAAAACTGTTTTTT. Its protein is CASTRATNEKLFF.

CDR3 nucleotide sequence: TGTGCCAGCAGCTTAACGACAAATTCACCCCTCCACTTT. Residues: CASSLTTNSPLHF. The chain employs TRBV7-2 and TRBJ1-6; D remains ambiguous. CDR3 length: 13 amino acids. V dropped 2 bases and J dropped 7 bases, with 6 bases sitting between them. Germline V CDR1 and CDR2: SGHTA, FQGNSA.

CDR3 nucleotide sequence: TGTGCCAGCCGCCGGGACAGGGGGCGGTCACCCCTCCACTTT. It codes for CASRRDRGRSPLHF. The V gene is TRBV5-6, the J gene TRBJ1-6; 12 nucleotides match TRBD1. Per the germline V gene, CDR1 is SGHDT and CDR2 is YYEEEE. The CDR3 loop spans 14 amino acids. Losses at the gene ends were 7 bases for V and 10 bases for J; bases not matched to a gene: 6.

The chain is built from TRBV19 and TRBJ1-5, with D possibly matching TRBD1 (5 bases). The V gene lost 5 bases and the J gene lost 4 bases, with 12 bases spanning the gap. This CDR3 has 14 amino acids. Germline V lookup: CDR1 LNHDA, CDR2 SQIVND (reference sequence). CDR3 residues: CASSLGVANQPQHF. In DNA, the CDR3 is TGTGCCAGTAGTTTAGGGGTAGCTAATCAGCCCCAGCATTTT.

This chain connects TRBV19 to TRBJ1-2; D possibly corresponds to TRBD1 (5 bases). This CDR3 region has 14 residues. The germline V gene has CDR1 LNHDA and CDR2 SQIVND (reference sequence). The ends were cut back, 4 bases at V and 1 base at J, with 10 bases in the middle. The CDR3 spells CASSTGPLNYGYTF. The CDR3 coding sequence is TGTGCCAGTAGTACAGGGCCGCTTAACTATGGCTACACCTTC.

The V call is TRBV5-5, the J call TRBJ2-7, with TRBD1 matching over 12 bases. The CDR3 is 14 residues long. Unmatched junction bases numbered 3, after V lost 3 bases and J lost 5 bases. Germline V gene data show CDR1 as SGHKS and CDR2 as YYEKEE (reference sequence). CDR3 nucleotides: TGTGCCAGCAGCTCCGGGACAGGGGGCGACGAGCAGTACTTC. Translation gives CASSSGTGGDEQYF.

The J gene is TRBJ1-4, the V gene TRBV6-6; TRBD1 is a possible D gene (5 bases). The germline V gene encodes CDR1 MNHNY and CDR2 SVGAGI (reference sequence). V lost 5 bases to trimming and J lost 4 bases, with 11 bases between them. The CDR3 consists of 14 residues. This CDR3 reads CASSQGGVNEKLFF. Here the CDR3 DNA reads TGTGCCAGCAGTCAGGGAGGTGTTAATGAAAAACTGTTTTTT.

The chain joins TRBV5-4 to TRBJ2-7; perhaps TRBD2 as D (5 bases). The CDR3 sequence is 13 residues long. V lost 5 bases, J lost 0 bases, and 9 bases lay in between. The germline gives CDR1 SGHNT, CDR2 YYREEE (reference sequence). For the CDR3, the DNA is TGTGCCAGCAGACACCGGGACTCCTACGAGCAGTACTTC. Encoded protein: CASRHRDSYEQYF.

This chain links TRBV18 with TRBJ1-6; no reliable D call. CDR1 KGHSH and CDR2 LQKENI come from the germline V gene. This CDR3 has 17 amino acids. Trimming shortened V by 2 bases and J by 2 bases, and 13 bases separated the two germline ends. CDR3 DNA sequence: TGTGCCAGCTCACCATCCCGGGCTAGCGCCTATAATTCACCCCTCCACTTT. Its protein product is CASSPSRASAYNSPLHF.

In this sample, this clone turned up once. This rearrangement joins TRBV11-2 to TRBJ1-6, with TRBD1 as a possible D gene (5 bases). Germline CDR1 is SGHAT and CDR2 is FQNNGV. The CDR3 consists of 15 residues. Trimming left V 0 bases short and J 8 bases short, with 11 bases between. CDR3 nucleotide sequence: TGTGCCAGCAGCTTAGATGGGAGGGGTCATTCACCCCTCCACTTT. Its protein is CASSLDGRGHSPLHF. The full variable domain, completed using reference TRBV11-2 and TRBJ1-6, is EAGVAQSPRYKIIEKRQSVAFWCNPISGHATLYWYQQILGQGPKLLIQFQNNGVVDDSQLPKDRFSAERLKGVDSTLKIQPAKLEDSAVYLCASSLDGRGHSPLHFGNGTRLTVT.

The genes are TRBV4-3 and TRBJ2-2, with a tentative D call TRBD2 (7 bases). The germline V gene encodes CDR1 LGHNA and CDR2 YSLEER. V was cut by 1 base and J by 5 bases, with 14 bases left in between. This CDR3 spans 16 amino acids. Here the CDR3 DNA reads TGCGCCAGCAGCCAAGTAGGGGGGGGAAGAACCGGGGAGCTGTTTTTT. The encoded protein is CASSQVGGGRTGELFF.

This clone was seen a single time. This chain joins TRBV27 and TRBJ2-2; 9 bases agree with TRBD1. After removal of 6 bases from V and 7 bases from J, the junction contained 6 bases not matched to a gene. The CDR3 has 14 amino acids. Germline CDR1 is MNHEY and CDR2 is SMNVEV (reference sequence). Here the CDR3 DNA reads TGTGCCAGCAGCCACAGGGGGCGGGACGGGGAGCTGTTTTTT. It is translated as CASSHRGRDGELFF.

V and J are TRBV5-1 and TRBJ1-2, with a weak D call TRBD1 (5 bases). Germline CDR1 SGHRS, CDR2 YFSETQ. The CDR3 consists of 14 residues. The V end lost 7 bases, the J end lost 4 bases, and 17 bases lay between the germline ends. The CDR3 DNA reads TGCGCCAGCGGCGATCTGACAGAAAGCTATGGCTACACCTTC. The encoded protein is CASGDLTESYGYTF.

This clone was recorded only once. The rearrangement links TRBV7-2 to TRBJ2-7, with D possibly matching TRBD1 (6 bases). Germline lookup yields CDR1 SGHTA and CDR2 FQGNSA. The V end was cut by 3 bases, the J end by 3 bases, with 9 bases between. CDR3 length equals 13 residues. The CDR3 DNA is TGTGCCAGCAGCTTGGGACACCGCTACGAGCAGTACTTC. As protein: CASSLGHRYEQYF.

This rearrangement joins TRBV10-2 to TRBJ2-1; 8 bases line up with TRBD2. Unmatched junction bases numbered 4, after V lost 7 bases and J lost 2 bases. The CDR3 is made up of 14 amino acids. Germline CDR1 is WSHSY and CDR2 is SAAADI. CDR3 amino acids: CASTRGGTYNEQFF. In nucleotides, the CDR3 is TGCGCCAGCACCCGCGGGGGGACCTACAATGAGCAGTTCTTC.

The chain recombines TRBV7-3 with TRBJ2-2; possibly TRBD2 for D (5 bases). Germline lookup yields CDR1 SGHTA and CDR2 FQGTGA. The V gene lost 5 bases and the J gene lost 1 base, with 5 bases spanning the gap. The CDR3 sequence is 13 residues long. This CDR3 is CASSRENTGELFF. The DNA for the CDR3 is TGTGCCAGCAGCCGGGAGAACACCGGGGAGCTGTTTTTT.

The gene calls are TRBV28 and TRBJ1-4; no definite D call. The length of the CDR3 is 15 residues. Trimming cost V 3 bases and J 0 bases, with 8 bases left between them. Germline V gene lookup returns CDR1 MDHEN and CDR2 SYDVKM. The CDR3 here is CASSFSVTTNEKLFF. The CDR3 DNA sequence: TGTGCCAGCAGTTTCTCAGTCACAACTAATGAAAAACTGTTTTTT.

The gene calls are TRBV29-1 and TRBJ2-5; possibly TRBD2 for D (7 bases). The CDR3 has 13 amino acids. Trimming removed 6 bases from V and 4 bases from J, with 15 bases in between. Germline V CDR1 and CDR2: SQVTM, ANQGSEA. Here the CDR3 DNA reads TGCAGCGTCGTGGGGGGGCCGGGAGAGACCCAGTACTTC. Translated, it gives CSVVGGPGETQYF.

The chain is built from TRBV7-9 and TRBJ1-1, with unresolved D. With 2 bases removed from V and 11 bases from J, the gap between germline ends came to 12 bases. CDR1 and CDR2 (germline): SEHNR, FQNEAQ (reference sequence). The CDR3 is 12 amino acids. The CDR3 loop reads CASSLREAKAFF. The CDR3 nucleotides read TGTGCCAGCAGCTTACGGGAGGCAAAGGCTTTCTTT.